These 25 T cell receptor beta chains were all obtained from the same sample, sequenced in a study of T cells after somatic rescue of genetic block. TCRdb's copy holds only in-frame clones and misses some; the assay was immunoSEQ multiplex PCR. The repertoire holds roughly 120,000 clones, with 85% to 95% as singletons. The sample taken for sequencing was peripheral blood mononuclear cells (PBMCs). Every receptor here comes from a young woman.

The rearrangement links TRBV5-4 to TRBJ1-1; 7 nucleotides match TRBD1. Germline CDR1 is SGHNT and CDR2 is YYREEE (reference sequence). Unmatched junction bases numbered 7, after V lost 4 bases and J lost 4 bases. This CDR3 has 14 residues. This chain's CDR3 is CASSIGTAGTEAFF. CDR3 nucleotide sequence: TGTGCCAGCAGCATAGGGACAGCTGGCACTGAAGCTTTCTTT. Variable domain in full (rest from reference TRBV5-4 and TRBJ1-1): ETGVTQSPTHLIKTRGQQVTLRCSSQSGHNTVSWYQQALGQGPQFIFQYYREEENGRGNFPPRFSGLQFPNYSSELNVNALELDDSALYLCASSIGTAGTEAFFGQGTRLTVV.

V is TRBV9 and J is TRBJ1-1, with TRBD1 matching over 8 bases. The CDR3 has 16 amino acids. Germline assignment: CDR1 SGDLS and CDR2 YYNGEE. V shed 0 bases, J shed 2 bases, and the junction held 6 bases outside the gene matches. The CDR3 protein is CASSVAPTGGNTEAFF. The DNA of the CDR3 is TGTGCCAGCAGCGTAGCACCCACAGGGGGAAACACTGAAGCTTTCTTT.

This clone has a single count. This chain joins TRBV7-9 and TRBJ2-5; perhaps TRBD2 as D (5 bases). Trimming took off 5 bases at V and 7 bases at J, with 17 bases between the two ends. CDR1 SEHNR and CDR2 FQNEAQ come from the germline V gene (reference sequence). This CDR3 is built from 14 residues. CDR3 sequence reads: CASSLKDSPRTQYF. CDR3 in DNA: TGTGCCAGCAGCCTTAAGGACTCCCCCCGGACCCAGTACTTC.

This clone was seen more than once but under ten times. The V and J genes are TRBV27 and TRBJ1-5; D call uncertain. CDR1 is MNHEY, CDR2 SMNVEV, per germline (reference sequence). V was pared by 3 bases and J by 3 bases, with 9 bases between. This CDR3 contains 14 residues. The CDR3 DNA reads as TGTGCCAGCAGTTTTTCAGGTCCCAATCAGCCCCAGCATTTT. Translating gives CASSFSGPNQPQHF.

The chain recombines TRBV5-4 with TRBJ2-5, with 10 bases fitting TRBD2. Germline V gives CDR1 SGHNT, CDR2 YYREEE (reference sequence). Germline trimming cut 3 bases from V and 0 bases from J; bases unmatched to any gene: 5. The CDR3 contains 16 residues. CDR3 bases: TGTGCCAGCAGCTCTCCAGCGGGGGGGAACCAAGAGACCCAGTACTTC. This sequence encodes CASSSPAGGNQETQYF.

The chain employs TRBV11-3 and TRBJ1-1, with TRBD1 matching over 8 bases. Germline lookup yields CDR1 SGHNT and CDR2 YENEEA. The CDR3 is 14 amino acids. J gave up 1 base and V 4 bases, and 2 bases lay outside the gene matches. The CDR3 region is CASSSGTGNTEAFF. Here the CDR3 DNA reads TGTGCCAGCAGCTCCGGGACAGGGAACACTGAAGCTTTCTTT.

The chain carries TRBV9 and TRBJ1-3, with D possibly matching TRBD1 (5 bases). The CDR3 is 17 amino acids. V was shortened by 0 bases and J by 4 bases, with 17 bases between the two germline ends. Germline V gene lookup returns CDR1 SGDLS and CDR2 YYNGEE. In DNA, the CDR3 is TGTGCCAGCAGCGTAGTAGATAGTGGGCAGGGAGGAAACACCATATATTTT. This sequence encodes CASSVVDSGQGGNTIYF.

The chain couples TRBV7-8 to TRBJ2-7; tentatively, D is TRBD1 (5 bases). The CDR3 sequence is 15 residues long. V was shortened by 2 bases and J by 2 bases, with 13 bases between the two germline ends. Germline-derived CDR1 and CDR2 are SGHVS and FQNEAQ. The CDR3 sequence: CASSLSQGKTYEQYF. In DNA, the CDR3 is TGTGCCAGCAGCTTAAGTCAGGGTAAGACCTACGAGCAGTACTTC. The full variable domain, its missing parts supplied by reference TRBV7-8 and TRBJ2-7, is GAGVSQSPRYKVAKRGQDVALRCDPISGHVSLFWYQQALGQGPEFLTYFQNEAQLDKSGLPSDRFFAERPEGSVSTLKIQRTQQEDSAVYLCASSLSQGKTYEQYFGPGTRLTVT.

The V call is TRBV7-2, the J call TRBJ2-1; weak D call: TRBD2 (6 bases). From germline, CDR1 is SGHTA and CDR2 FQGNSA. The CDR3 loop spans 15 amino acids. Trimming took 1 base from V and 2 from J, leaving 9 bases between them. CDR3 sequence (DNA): TGTGCCAGCAGCTTAGTAGCGGCTACCTACAATGAGCAGTTCTTC. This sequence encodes CASSLVAATYNEQFF.

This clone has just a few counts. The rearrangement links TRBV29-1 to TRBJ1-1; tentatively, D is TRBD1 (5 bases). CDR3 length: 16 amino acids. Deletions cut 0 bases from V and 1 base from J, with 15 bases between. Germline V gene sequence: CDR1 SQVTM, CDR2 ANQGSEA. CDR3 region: CSVEDWGKAANTEAFF. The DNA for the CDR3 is TGCAGCGTTGAAGATTGGGGGAAAGCCGCGAACACTGAAGCTTTCTTT.

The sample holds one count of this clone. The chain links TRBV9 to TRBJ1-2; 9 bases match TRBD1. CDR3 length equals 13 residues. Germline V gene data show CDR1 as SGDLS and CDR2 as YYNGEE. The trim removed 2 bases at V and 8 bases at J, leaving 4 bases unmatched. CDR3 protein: CASSVTGGWGYTF. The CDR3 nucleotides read TGTGCCAGCAGCGTCACAGGGGGCTGGGGCTACACCTTC.

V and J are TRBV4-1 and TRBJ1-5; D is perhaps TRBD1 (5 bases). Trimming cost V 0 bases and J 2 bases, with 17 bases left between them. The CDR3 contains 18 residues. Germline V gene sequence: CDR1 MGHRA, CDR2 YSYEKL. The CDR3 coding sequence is TGCGCCAGCAGCCAAGAAAGTCAGGGTCTCGGAGGCAATCAGCCCCAGCATTTT. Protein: CASSQESQGLGGNQPQHF.

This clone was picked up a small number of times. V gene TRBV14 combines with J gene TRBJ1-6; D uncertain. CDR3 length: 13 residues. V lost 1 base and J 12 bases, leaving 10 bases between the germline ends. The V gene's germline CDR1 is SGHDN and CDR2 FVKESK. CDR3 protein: CASSQVGARPLHF. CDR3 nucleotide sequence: TGTGCCAGCAGCCAAGTTGGCGCTAGACCCCTCCACTTT.

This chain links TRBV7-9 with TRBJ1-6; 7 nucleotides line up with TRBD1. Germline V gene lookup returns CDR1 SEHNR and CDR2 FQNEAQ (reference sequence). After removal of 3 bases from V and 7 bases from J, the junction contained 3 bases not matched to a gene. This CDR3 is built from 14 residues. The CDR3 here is CASSFQGGNSPLHF. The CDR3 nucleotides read TGTGCCAGCAGCTTCCAGGGGGGCAATTCACCCCTCCACTTT. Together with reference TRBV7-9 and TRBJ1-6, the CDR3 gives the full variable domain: DTGVSQNPRHKITKRGQNVTFRCDPISEHNRLYWYRQTLGQGPEFLTYFQNEAQLEKSRLLSDRFSAERPKGSFSTLEIQRTEQGDSAMYLCASSFQGGNSPLHFGNGTRLTVT.

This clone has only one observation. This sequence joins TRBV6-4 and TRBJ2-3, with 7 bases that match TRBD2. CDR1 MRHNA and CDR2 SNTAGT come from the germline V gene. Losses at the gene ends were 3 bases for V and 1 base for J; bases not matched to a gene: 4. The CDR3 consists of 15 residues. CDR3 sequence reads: CASSEERGGTDTQYF. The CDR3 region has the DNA TGTGCCAGCAGTGAAGAGCGGGGAGGCACAGATACGCAGTATTTT.

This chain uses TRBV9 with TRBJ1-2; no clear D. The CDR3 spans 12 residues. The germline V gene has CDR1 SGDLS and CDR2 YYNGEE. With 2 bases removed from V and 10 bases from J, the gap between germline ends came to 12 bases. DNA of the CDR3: TGTGCCAGCAGCGTCCTTCCGGGCCACTACACCTTC. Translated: CASSVLPGHYTF. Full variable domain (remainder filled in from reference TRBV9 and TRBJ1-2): DSGVTQTPKHLITATGQRVTLRCSPRSGDLSVYWYQQSLDQGLQFLIQYYNGEERAKGNILERFSAQQFPDLHSELNLSSLELGDSALYFCASSVLPGHYTFGSGTRLTVV.

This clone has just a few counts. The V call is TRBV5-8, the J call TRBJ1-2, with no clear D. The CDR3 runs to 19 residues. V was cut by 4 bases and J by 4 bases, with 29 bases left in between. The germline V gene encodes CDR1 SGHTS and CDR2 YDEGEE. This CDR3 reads CASSPDNIAYRQKSYGYTF. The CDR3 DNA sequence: TGTGCCAGCAGCCCAGACAATATCGCGTATCGCCAGAAATCCTATGGCTACACCTTC.

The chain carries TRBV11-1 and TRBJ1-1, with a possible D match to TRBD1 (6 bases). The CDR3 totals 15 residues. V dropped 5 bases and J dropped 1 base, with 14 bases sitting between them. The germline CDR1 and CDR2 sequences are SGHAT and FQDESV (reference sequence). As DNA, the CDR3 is TGTGCCAGCAGCCTTAGTGGGGGCCGGAACACTGAAGCTTTCTTT. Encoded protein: CASSLSGGRNTEAFF. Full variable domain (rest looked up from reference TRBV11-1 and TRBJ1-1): EAEVAQSPRYKITEKSQAVAFWCDPISGHATLYWYRQILGQGPELLVQFQDESVVDDSQLPKDRFSAERLKGVDSTLKIQPAELGDSAMYLCASSLSGGRNTEAFFGQGTRLTVV.

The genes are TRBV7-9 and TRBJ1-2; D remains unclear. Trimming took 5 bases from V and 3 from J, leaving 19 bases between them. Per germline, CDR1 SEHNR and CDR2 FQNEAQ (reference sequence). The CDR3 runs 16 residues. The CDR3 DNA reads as TGTGCCAGCAGCCCTCCGGTCCGGGTCTCGGACTATGGCTACACCTTC. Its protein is CASSPPVRVSDYGYTF.

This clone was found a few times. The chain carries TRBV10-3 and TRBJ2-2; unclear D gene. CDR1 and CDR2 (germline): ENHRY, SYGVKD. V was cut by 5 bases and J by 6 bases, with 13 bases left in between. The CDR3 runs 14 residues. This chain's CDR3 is CAISPHSTSGELFF. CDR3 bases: TGTGCCATCAGTCCCCATTCTACGTCCGGGGAGCTGTTTTTT.

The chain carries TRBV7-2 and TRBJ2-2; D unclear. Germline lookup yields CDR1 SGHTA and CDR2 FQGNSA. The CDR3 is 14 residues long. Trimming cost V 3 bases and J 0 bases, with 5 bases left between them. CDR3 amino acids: CASSFITNTGELFF. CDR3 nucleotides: TGTGCCAGCAGCTTTATCACGAACACCGGGGAGCTGTTTTTT.

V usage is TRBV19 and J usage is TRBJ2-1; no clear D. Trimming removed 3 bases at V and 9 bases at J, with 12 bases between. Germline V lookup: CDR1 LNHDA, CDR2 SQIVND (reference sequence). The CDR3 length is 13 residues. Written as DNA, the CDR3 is TGTGCCAGTAGTATTTTCGGACCAGGTGAGCAGTTCTTC. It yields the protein CASSIFGPGEQFF. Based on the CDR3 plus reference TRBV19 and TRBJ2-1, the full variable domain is DGGITQSPKYLFRKEGQNVTLSCEQNLNHDAMYWYRQDPGQGLRLIYYSQIVNDFQKGDIAEGYSVSREKKESFPLTVTSAQKNPTAFYLCASSIFGPGEQFFGPGTRLTVL.

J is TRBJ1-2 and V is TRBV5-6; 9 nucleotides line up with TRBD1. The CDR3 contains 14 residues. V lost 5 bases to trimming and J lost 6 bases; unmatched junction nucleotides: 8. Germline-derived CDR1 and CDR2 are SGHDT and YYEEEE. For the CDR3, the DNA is TGTGCCAGCAGAAGGACAGGGGCTACCAATGGCTACACCTTC. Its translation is CASRRTGATNGYTF.

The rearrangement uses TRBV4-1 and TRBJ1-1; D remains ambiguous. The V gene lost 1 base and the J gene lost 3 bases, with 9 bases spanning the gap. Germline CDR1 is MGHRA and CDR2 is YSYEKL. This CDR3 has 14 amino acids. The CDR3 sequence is CASSQVFRYTEAFF. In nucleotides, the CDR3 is TGCGCCAGCAGCCAAGTTTTTAGGTACACTGAAGCTTTCTTT.

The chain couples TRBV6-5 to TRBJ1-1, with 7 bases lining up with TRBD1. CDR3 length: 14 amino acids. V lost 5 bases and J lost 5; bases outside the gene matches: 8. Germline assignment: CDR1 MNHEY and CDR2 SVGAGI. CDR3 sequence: CASSGTGDGTEAFF. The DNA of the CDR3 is TGTGCCAGCAGTGGCACAGGGGATGGAACTGAAGCTTTCTTT.